This T cell receptor beta chain is from a study of blood T cell repertoires in COVID-19. Study-wide context: The United States, Italy and Spain supplied acute and convalescent COVID-19 samples. PBMCs, B-cell-depleted T cells, or T cells were the source of the cDNA or gDNA that made up the material.

Original processing methods: Amplification of reference gene primers was used by the study to estimate nucleated cell counts. This table comes from immunoSEQ multiplex PCR, and its TCRdb copy is limited to in-frame clones, with some not included. V and J calls and clone size are as listed in that table; D and trimming were resolved from the DNA. The sample consists of some 96,000 clones, about 89% of them appearing once. This CDR3 contains 17 residues. Germline-derived CDR1 and CDR2 are SGHNT and YYREEE (reference sequence). V lost 0 bases and J lost 1; bases outside the gene matches: 3. This sequence joins TRBV5-4 and TRBJ2-2; 10 bases line up with TRBD2. This receptor was identified in a middle-aged man with acute or convalescent COVID-19. The material sequenced was peripheral blood. The CDR3 DNA reads as TGTGCCAGCAGCTTGGGCTTAGCGGGAGGGAACACCGGGGAGCTGTTTTTT. This codes for CASSLGLAGGNTGELFF.